The 27 T cell receptor beta chains presented below share a single source sample, sequenced in a study of CD8 T cells in Susac syndrome. A quantity of roughly 0.5 to 1 ug RNA underwent reverse transcription using random hexamers. TCRdb re-derived calls from the immunoSEQ multiplex PCR reads in MiXCR, one entry per CDR3 protein. The sample includes roughly 200,000 distinct CDR3 sequences, about 93% of them seen just once. Sequencing was done on a sample of CD4+ T cells from PBMCs. These receptors originate from a human donor in good health.

CDR3 DNA: TGCGCCAGCAGCCAACAGGGGAGGGGGAAGGAAAAACTGTTTTTT. It codes for CASSQQGRGKEKLFF. V gene TRBV4-1 combines with J gene TRBJ1-4; perhaps TRBD1 as D (6 bases). Trimming removed 2 bases from V and 8 bases from J, with 15 bases in between. Germline CDR1 and CDR2: MGHRA and YSYEKL. This CDR3 is 15 amino acids long.

This rearrangement joins TRBV28 to TRBJ2-3, with D unclear. The V end was cut by 4 bases, the J end by 4 bases, with 6 bases between. CDR3 size: 12 residues. Germline lookup yields CDR1 MDHEN and CDR2 SYDVKM. The CDR3 coding sequence is TGTGCCAGCAGTTCCGGGTCAGATACGCAGTATTTT. Protein product: CASSSGSDTQYF.

This chain links TRBV18 with TRBJ1-3; D remains unclear. V lost 2 bases to trimming and J lost 5 bases, with 13 bases between them. Per the germline V gene, CDR1 is KGHSH and CDR2 is LQKENI. The CDR3 is 15 amino acids. CDR3 protein: CASSPLGNFRNTIYF. For the CDR3, the DNA is TGTGCCAGCTCACCATTAGGCAATTTCCGAAACACCATATATTTT.

V is TRBV6-2 or TRBV6-3 and J is TRBJ2-7; tentatively, D is TRBD1 (5 bases). Trimming removed 2 bases at V and 6 bases at J, with 14 bases between. Germline V gene sequence: CDR1 MNHEY, CDR2 SVGEGT. This CDR3 comprises 14 residues. The CDR3 DNA sequence: TGTGCCAGCAGTTACGTCAACAGTCAGGGCGAGCAGTACGTC. It translates to CASSYVNSQGEQYV.

J is TRBJ2-7 and V is TRBV5-1, with D tentatively TRBD1 (6 bases). The ends were cut back, 2 bases at V and 2 bases at J, with 11 bases in the middle. The CDR3 consists of 14 residues. CDR1 is SGHRS, CDR2 YFSETQ, per germline. The CDR3, as DNA: TGCGCCAGCAGCTTTACAGGGTCCCCCTACGAGCAGTACTTC. Its protein is CASSFTGSPYEQYF. Combining the CDR3 with reference TRBV5-1 and TRBJ2-7 gives the whole variable domain KAGVTQTPRYLIKTRGQQVTLSCSPISGHRSVSWYQQTPGQGLQFLFEYFSETQRNKGNFPGRFSGRQFSNSRSEMNVSTLELGDSALYLCASSFTGSPYEQYFGPGTRLTVT.

The J gene is TRBJ2-3, the V gene TRBV20-1, with D perhaps matching TRBD2 (5 bases). This CDR3 has 13 residues. Germline V lookup: CDR1 DFQATT, CDR2 SNEGSKA (reference sequence). The germline V and J ends were trimmed by 6 bases and 3 bases, with 13 bases remaining between them. CDR3 sequence reads: CSAKVTGTDTQYF. In nucleotides, the CDR3 is TGCAGTGCGAAGGTTACGGGGACAGATACGCAGTATTTT.

The chain uses TRBV12-3 or TRBV12-4 and TRBJ2-1, with D perhaps TRBD1 (6 bases). Trimming took off 6 bases at V and 7 bases at J, with 16 bases between the two ends. This CDR3 comprises 14 residues. CDR3 residues: CASSGRKDRNEQFF. In DNA form, the CDR3 reads TGTGCCAGCAGCGGACGGAAAGACAGGAATGAGCAGTTCTTC.

The chain carries TRBV4-3 and TRBJ1-5; 9 bases fit TRBD1. The CDR3 spans 15 residues. V shed 2 bases, J shed 3 bases, and the junction held 2 bases outside the gene matches. The germline V gene encodes CDR1 LGHNA and CDR2 YSLEER. The CDR3 reads CASSQLQGANQPQHF. Written as DNA, the CDR3 is TGCGCCAGCAGCCAATTACAGGGGGCCAATCAGCCCCAGCATTTT.

This clonotype was seen just once. The rearrangement uses TRBV7-9 and TRBJ2-7; the match to TRBD1 covers 7 bases. There are 15 residues in the CDR3. Germline CDR1 reads SEHNR; CDR2 reads FQNEAQ (reference sequence). V was pared by 3 bases and J by 0 bases, with 5 bases of the junction left unmatched. The CDR3 DNA reads TGTGCCAGCAGCTTCACCGGGACAGTCTCCTACGAGCAGTACTTC. This codes for CASSFTGTVSYEQYF.

The chain combines TRBV20-1 with TRBJ2-2; 7 bases align to TRBD1. V lost 6 bases, J lost 4 bases, and 8 bases stayed unmatched. The CDR3 has 14 residues. Germline V gene data show CDR1 as DFQATT and CDR2 as SNEGSKA (reference sequence). CDR3 region: CSAEDRQRTGELFF. Written as DNA, the CDR3 is TGCAGTGCCGAGGACAGGCAGCGCACCGGGGAGCTGTTTTTT.

The gene calls are TRBV12-3 or TRBV12-4 and TRBJ1-5, with TRBD1 as a possible D gene (6 bases). V lost 7 bases and J 3 bases, leaving 10 bases between the germline ends. The CDR3 contains 13 residues. CDR3 residues: CASTRDNNQPQHF. The CDR3 DNA sequence: TGTGCCAGCACCCGGGACAACAATCAGCCCCAGCATTTT.

The genes are TRBV4-2 and TRBJ2-2, with D perhaps being TRBD1 or TRBD2 (6 bases each). CDR3 length equals 16 residues. CDR1 is LGHNA, CDR2 YNFKEQ, per germline. The ends were cut back, 3 bases at V and 6 bases at J, with 17 bases in the middle. Here the CDR3 reads CASSHRGVLLAGELFF. Here the CDR3 DNA reads TGTGCCAGCAGCCATAGGGGGGTACTTCTCGCCGGGGAGCTGTTTTTT.

This chain joins TRBV27 and TRBJ1-5; D unresolved. The CDR3 contains 13 residues. The ends were cut back, 6 bases at V and 0 bases at J, with 6 bases in the middle. Germline V gene sequence: CDR1 MNHEY, CDR2 SMNVEV (reference sequence). For the CDR3, the DNA is TGTGCCAGCAGCGGGAATAGCAATCAGCCCCAGCATTTT. This encodes CASSGNSNQPQHF.

This clonotype has more than one count but fewer than ten. The chain is built from TRBV29-1 and TRBJ2-2; D could derive from TRBD1 or TRBD2 (5 bases each). Between the trimmed V and J ends, which lost 6 bases and 5 bases, there was a span of 16 bases. This CDR3 is 14 amino acids long. Germline loops: CDR1 SQVTM, CDR2 ANQGSEA. The CDR3 sequence: CSVQGVGGTGELFF. CDR3 DNA sequence: TGCAGCGTCCAAGGGGTCGGAGGAACCGGGGAGCTGTTTTTT.

The chain carries TRBV7-2 and TRBJ2-1; 9 bases line up with TRBD2. The CDR3 totals 17 residues. CDR1 and CDR2 from the germline V gene are SGHTA and FQGNSA. Unmatched junction bases numbered 13, after V lost 1 base and J lost 9 bases. The CDR3 bases are TGTGCCAGCAGCTTAGTCCTAGCGGGGCTTCTGGGTAGTGAGCAGTTCTTC. Encoded protein: CASSLVLAGLLGSEQFF.

This clonotype showed up just once. This may arise from a read error, as a much more abundant clone is one base away. This sequence joins TRBV29-1 and TRBJ2-5; 10 bases are a match to TRBD1. The ends lost 3 bases at V and 5 bases at J; junction bases unmatched: 9. The CDR3 contains 15 residues. Germline CDR1 and CDR2: SQVTM and ANQGSEA. This CDR3 reads CSVEGDRGRWETQYF. CDR3 nucleotides: TGCAGCGTTGAGGGGGACAGGGGCAGATGGGAGACCCAGTACTTC.

V gene TRBV19 combines with J gene TRBJ1-2; possibly TRBD1 for D (5 bases). The ends were cut back, 7 bases at V and 8 bases at J, with 23 bases in the middle. The CDR3 is 15 residues long. Germline lookup yields CDR1 LNHDA and CDR2 SQIVND (reference sequence). CDR3 sequence reads: CASNPEVRTGGGYTF. The CDR3 DNA reads TGTGCCAGTAACCCCGAGGTCCGTACAGGCGGGGGCTACACCTTC.

The rearrangement uses TRBV11-1 and TRBJ2-4; possibly TRBD1 for D (6 bases). The CDR3 sequence is 14 residues long. V was trimmed by 5 bases and J by 9 bases, leaving 17 bases between them. The germline CDR1 and CDR2 sequences are SGHAT and FQDESV (reference sequence). The CDR3 region is CASSPVTGTGIQYF. In DNA, the CDR3 is TGTGCCAGCAGCCCTGTCACAGGGACGGGCATTCAGTACTTC.

This clonotype was seen a single time. This chain joins TRBV19 and TRBJ1-1; 7 nucleotides align to TRBD1. The CDR3 has 14 amino acids. Germline V lookup: CDR1 LNHDA, CDR2 SQIVND (reference sequence). Trimming at V came to 5 bases and at J to 1 base, leaving 4 bases not matched to a gene. DNA for the CDR3: TGTGCCAGTAGTTCGGGACAGAGGAACACTGAAGCTTTCTTT. This gives the protein CASSSGQRNTEAFF. The full variable domain, in which reference TRBV19 and TRBJ1-1 provide the parts outside the CDR3, is DGGITQSPKYLFRKEGQNVTLSCEQNLNHDAMYWYRQDPGQGLRLIYYSQIVNDFQKGDIAEGYSVSREKKESFPLTVTSAQKNPTAFYLCASSSGQRNTEAFFGQGTRLTVV.

The chain carries TRBV19 and TRBJ1-2; 7 positions agree with TRBD1. CDR1 is LNHDA and CDR2 is SQIVND in the germline V gene (reference sequence). V lost 6 bases and J lost 6; bases outside the gene matches: 16. CDR3 size: 16 residues. The CDR3 is CASRRGIQGGLHGYTF. The CDR3 nucleotides read TGTGCCAGTAGGAGGGGGATTCAGGGGGGCCTACATGGCTACACCTTC.

The chain employs TRBV15 and TRBJ1-4, with 7 bases aligning to TRBD1. The CDR3 has 14 residues. Germline-derived CDR1 and CDR2 are LNHNV and YYDKDF (reference sequence). With 0 bases clipped from V and 8 bases from J, the junction kept 3 bases outside the gene matches. CDR3 bases: TGTGCCACCAGCAGAGATAAGGGACAGGAAAAACTGTTTTTT. Amino acids: CATSRDKGQEKLFF.

The chain recombines TRBV7-9 with TRBJ1-2, with D uncertain. The CDR3 length is 14 residues. Germline V CDR1 and CDR2: SEHNR, FQNEAQ (reference sequence). V was cut by 7 bases and J by 4 bases, with 16 bases left in between. The CDR3 sequence is CASTERAVSYGYTF. The CDR3, as DNA: TGTGCCAGCACCGAACGGGCGGTGTCCTATGGCTACACCTTC. Drawing the rest from reference TRBV7-9 and TRBJ1-2, the complete variable domain is DTGVSQNPRHKITKRGQNVTFRCDPISEHNRLYWYRQTLGQGPEFLTYFQNEAQLEKSRLLSDRFSAERPKGSFSTLEIQRTEQGDSAMYLCASTERAVSYGYTFGSGTRLTVV.

This sequence joins TRBV7-2 and TRBJ1-1; no definite D call. V lost 1 base to trimming and J lost 5 bases, with 8 bases between them. The germline gives CDR1 SGHTA, CDR2 FQGNSA. The CDR3 length is 13 residues. This chain's CDR3 is CASSLVLTTEAFF. The CDR3 DNA sequence: TGTGCCAGCAGCTTAGTGTTGACAACTGAAGCTTTCTTT. Full variable domain (remainder filled in from reference TRBV7-2 and TRBJ1-1): GAGVSQSPSNKVTEKGKDVELRCDPISGHTALYWYRQSLGQGLEFLIYFQGNSAPDKSGLPSDRFSAERTGGSVSTLTIQRTQQEDSAVYLCASSLVLTTEAFFGQGTRLTVV.

This rearrangement joins TRBV5-4 to TRBJ2-7; 7 bases align to TRBD1. The ends lost 4 bases at V and 1 base at J; junction bases unmatched: 5. The CDR3 is 14 residues long. Germline V gene lookup returns CDR1 SGHNT and CDR2 YYREEE (reference sequence). This CDR3 is CASSNPDRSYEQYV. CDR3 DNA sequence: TGTGCCAGCAGCAACCCGGACAGGTCCTACGAGCAGTACGTC.

This clonotype was counted only a few times. The chain carries TRBV6-5 and TRBJ1-5; the D gene is possibly TRBD1 (5 bases). From germline, CDR1 is MNHEY and CDR2 SVGAGI. CDR3 size: 14 residues. Trimming pared 6 bases from V and 5 bases from J, leaving 14 bases between. CDR3 loop: CASSQGQGHQPQHF. In DNA form, the CDR3 reads TGTGCCAGCAGCCAGGGTCAGGGCCATCAGCCCCAGCATTTT.

This chain uses TRBV19 with TRBJ2-7; D may be TRBD1 (6 bases). Germline V gene lookup returns CDR1 LNHDA and CDR2 SQIVND (reference sequence). V was trimmed by 5 bases and J by 2 bases, leaving 16 bases between them. The CDR3 extends over 15 amino acids. CDR3 region: CASSGGGRFPYEQYF. The CDR3 DNA is TGTGCCAGTAGTGGGGGCGGTCGTTTCCCCTACGAGCAGTACTTC.

The rearrangement uses TRBV30 and TRBJ1-6; D ambiguous. The CDR3 length is 13 residues. Trimming took off 4 bases at V and 7 bases at J, with 11 bases between the two ends. CDR1 GTSNPN and CDR2 SVGIG come from the germline V gene (reference sequence). CDR3 loop: CAWTQSRNSPLHF. The CDR3 DNA reads TGTGCCTGGACACAGAGTCGGAATTCACCCCTCCACTTT.